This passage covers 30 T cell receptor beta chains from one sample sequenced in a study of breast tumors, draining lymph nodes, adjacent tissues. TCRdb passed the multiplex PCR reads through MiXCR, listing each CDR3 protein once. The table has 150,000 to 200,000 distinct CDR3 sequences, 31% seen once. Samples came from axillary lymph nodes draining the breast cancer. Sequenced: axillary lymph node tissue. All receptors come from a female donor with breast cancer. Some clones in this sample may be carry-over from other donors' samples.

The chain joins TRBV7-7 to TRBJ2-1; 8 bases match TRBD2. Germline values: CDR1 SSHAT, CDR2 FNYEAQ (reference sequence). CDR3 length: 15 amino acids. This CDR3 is CASSNSGTHYNEQFF. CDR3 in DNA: TGTGCTAGCTCCAATAGCGGGACTCACTACAATGAGCAGTTCTTC.

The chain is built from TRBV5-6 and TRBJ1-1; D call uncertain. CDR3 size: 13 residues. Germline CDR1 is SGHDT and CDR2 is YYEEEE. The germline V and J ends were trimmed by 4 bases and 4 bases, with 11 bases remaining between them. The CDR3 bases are TGTGCCAGCAGCCTGATGGTGACCACTGAAGCTTTCTTT. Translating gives CASSLMVTTEAFF.

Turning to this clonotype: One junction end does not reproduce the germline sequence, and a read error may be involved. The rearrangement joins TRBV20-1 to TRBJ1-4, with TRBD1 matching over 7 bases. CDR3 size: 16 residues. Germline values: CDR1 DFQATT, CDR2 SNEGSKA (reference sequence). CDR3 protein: CSARWGQTGGNGKLFF. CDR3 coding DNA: TGCAGTGCTAGGTGGGGACAGACTGGTGGTAATGGAAAACTGTTTTTT.

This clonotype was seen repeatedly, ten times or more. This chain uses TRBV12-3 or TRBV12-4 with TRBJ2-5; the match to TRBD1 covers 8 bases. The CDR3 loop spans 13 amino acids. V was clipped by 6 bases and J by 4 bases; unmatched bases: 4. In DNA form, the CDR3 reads TGTGCCAGCAGGCACACAGGGGGAGAGACCCAGTACTTC. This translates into CASRHTGGETQYF.

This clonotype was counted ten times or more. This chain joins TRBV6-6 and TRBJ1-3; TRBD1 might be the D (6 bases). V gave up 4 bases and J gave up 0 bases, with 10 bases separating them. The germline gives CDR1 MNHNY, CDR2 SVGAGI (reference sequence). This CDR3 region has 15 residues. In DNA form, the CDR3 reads TGTGCCAGCAGTTTACCGGACAGCTCTGGAAACACCATATATTTT. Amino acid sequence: CASSLPDSSGNTIYF.

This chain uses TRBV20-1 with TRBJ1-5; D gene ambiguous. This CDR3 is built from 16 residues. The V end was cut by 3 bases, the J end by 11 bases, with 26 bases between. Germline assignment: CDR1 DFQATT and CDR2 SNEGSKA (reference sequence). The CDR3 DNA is TGCAGTGCTAGTCGACTAGCGGGAGACCTGCAAGAGACCCAGCATTTT. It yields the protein CSASRLAGDLQETQHF.

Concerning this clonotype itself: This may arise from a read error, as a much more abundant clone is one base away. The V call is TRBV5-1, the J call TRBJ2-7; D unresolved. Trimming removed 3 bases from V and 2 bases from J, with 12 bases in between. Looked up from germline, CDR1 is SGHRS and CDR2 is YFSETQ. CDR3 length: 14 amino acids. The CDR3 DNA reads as TGCGCCAGCAGCTCCGAGACGAGAGCCTACGAGCAGTACTTC. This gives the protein CASSSETRAYEQYF.

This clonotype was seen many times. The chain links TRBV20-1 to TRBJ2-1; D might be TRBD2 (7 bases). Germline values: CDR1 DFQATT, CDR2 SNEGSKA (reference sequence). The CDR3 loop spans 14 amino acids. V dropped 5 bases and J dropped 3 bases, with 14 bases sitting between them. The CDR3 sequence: CSAGMRGGYNEQFF. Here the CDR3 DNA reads TGCAGTGCTGGCATGAGGGGGGGCTACAATGAGCAGTTCTTC.

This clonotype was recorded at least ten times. This chain's CDR3 is CASSLGLVDGTGYTF. As DNA, the CDR3 is TGCGCCAGCAGCTTGGGGTTGGTTGATGGGACGGGCTACACCTTC. The genes are TRBV5-1 and TRBJ1-2, with a tentative D call TRBD1 (5 bases). The ends were cut back, 0 bases at V and 8 bases at J, with 17 bases in the middle. Germline CDR1 reads SGHRS; CDR2 reads YFSETQ. The CDR3 runs to 15 residues.

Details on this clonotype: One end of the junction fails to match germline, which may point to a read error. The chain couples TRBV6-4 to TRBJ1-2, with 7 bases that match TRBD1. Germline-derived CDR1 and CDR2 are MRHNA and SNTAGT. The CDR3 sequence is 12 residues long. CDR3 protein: CASSDSQGDYTF. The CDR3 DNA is TGCGCCAGCAGTGACTCCCAGGGGGACTACACCTTC.

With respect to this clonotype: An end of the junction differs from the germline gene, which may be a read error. The CDR3 reads CASSGTSGGEQCF. CDR3 sequence (DNA): TGTGCCAGCAGTGGGACTAGCGGGGGAGAGCAGTGCTTC. The chain uses TRBV7-9 and TRBJ2-7; 14 bases are a match to TRBD2. Germline V gives CDR1 SEHNR, CDR2 FQNEAQ (reference sequence). The CDR3 consists of 13 residues. Based on the CDR3 plus reference TRBV7-9 and TRBJ2-7, the full variable domain is DTGVSQNPRHKITKRGQNVTFRCDPISEHNRLYWYRQTLGQGPEFLTYFQNEAQLEKSRLLSDRFSAERPKGSFSTLEIQRTEQGDSAMYLCASSGTSGGEQCFGPGTRLTVT.

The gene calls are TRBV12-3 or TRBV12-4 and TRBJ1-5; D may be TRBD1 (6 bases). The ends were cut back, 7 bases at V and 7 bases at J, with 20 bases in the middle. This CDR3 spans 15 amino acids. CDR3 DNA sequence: TGTGCCAGCAAGACCCGAGGGGGGCGGAAACAGCCCCAGCATTTT. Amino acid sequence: CASKTRGGRKQPQHF.

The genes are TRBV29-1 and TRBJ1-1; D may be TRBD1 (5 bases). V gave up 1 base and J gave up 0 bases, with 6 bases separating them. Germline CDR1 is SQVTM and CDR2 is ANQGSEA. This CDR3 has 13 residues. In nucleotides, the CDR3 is TGCAGCGTTGAAGGGGGCTTGAACACTGAAGCTTTCTTT. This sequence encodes CSVEGGLNTEAFF.

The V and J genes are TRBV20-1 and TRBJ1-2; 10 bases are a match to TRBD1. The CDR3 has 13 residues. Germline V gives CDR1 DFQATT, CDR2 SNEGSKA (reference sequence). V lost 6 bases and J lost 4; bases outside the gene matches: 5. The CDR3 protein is CSARTGGSYGYTF. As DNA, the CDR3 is TGCAGTGCCCGGACAGGGGGATCCTATGGCTACACCTTC.

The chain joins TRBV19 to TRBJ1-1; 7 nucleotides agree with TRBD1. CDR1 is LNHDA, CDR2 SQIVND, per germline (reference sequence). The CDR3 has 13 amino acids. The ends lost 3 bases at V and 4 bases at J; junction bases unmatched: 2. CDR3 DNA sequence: TGTGCCAGTAGTATTCCAGGGGGCACTGAAGCTTTCTTT. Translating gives CASSIPGGTEAFF.

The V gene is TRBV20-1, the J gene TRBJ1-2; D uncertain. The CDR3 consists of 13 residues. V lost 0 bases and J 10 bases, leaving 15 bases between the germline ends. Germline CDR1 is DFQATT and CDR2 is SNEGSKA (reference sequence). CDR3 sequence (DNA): TGCAGTGCTAGAGATATAAGCGGGAGGGCCTACACCTTC. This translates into CSARDISGRAYTF.

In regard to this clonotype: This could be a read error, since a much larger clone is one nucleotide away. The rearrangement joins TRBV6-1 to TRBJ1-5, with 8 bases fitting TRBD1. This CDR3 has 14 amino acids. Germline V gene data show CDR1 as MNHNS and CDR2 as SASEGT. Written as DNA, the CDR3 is TGTGCCAGCAGAGACAGGGGCAGCAATCAGCTCCAGCATTTT. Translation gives CASRDRGSNQLQHF.

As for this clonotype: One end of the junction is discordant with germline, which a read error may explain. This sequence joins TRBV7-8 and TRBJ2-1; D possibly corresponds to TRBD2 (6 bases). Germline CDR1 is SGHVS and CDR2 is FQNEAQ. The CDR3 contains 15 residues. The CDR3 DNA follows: TGTGCCAGCAGCTTACGGGCTAGCGCATACAATGAACAGCTCTTC. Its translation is CASSLRASAYNEQLF. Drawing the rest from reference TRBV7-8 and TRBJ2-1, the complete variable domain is GAGVSQSPRYKVAKRGQDVALRCDPISGHVSLFWYQQALGQGPEFLTYFQNEAQLDKSGLPSDRFFAERPEGSVSTLKIQRTQQEDSAVYLCASSLRASAYNEQLFGPGTRLTVL.

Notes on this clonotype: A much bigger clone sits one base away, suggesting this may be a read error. The CDR3 DNA reads TGTGCCAGCAGCTTAGCGGGGACAGCATTCCTATATGGCTACGCCTTC. The encoded protein is CASSLAGTAFLYGYAF. This chain uses TRBV7-2 with TRBJ1-2; 7 bases fit TRBD1. Germline CDR1 is SGHTA and CDR2 is FQGNSA. CDR3 size: 16 residues.

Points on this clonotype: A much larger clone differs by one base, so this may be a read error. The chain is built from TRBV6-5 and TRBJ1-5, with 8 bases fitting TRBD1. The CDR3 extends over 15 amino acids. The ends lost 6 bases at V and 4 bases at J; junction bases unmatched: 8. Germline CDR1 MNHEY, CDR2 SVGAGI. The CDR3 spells CASRPDRGGNQPQHF. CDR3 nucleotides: TGTGCCAGCAGACCAGACAGGGGTGGGAATCAGCCCCAGCATTTT.

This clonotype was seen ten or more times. In DNA form, the CDR3 reads TGCGCCAGCAGCTTGACCGGACTAGCGGGCCAAGAGACCCAGTACTTC. Translated: CASSLTGLAGQETQYF. The gene calls are TRBV5-1 and TRBJ2-5; 11 bases agree with TRBD2. The CDR3 totals 16 residues. CDR1 is SGHRS and CDR2 is YFSETQ in the germline V gene. The V segment lost 1 base and the J segment 1 base; nucleotides outside the gene matches: 3.

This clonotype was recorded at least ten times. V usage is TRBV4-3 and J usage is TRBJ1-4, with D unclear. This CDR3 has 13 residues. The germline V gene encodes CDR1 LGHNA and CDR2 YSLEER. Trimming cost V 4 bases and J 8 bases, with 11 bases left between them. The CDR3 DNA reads TGCGCCAGCAGCCTTAGTCGGCGGGAAAAACTGTTTTTT. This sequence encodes CASSLSRREKLFF.

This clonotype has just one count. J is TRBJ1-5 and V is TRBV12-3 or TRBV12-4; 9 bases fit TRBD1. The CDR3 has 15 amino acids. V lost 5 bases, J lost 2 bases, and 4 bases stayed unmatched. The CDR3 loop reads CASSKRTGGNQPQHF. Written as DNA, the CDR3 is TGTGCCAGCAGTAAAAGGACAGGGGGCAATCAGCCCCAGCATTTT.

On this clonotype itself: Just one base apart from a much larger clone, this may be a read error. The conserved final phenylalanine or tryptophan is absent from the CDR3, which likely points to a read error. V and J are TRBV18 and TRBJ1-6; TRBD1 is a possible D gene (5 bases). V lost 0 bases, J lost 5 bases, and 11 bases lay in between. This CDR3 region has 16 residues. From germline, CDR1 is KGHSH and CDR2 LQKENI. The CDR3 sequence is CASSPPGRDHNSPLHL. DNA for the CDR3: TGTGCCAGCTCACCACCGGGCAGGGACCATAATTCACCCCTCCACCTT.

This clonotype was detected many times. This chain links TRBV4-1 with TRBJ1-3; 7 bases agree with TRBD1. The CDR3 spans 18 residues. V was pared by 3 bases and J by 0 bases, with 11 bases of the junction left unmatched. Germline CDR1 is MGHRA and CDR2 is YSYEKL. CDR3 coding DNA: TGCGCCAGCAGCCAGCTTCACCGGGACAGCATCTCTGGAAACACCATATATTTT. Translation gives CASSQLHRDSISGNTIYF.

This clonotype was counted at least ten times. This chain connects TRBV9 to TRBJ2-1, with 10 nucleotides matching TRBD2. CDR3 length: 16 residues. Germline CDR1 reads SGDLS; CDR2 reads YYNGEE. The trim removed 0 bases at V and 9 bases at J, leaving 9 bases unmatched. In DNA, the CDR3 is TGTGCCAGCAGCGTAGAGCCTAGCGGGAGATCAAGTGAGCAGTTCTTC. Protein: CASSVEPSGRSSEQFF.

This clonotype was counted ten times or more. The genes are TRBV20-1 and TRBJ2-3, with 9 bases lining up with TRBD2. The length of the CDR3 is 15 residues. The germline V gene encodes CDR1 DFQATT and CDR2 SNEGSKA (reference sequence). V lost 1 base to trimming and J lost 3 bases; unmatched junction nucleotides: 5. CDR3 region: CSARARGGATDTQYF. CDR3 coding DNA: TGCAGTGCTAGAGCGCGGGGGGGCGCGACAGATACGCAGTATTTT.

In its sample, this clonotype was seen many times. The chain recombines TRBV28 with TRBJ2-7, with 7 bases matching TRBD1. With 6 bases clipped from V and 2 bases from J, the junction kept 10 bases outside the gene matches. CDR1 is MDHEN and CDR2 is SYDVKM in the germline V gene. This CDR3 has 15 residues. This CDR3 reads CASRQQGFAAYEQYF. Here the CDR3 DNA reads TGTGCCAGCAGACAACAGGGGTTTGCGGCCTACGAGCAGTACTTC.

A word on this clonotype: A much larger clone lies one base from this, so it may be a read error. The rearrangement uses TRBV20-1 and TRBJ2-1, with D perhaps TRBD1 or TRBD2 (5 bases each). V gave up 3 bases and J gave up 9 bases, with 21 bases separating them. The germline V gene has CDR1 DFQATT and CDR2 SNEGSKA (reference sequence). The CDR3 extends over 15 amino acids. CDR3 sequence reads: CSASLIGTGASEQFF. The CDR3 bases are TGCAGTGCTAGTCTAATTGGGACGGGCGCGAGTGAGCAGTTCTTC.

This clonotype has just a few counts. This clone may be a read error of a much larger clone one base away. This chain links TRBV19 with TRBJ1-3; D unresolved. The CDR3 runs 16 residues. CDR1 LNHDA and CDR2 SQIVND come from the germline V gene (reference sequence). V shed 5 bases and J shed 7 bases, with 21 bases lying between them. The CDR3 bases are TGTGCCAGTAGTCTCACGGCCCGACCCCATGGGAACACCATATATTTT. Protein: CASSLTARPHGNTIYF.